This T cell receptor (beta chain) was sequenced in a study of T cells in Graves' hyperthyroidism and ophthalmopathy (dated by TCRdb to about 2019). With respect to the entire study: Peripheral blood samples were taken at the time of initial diagnosis, prior to any treatment. TCR V-J signatures able to tell the groups apart were searched for in a discovery cohort of 90 to 100 patients, of whom under 45 had Graves' ophthalmopathy and 55 to 65 had stable Graves' hyperthyroidism. An independent validation cohort of around 19 hyperthyroidism patients and 15 or so patients who later progressed to ophthalmopathy tested prospective prediction of ophthalmopathy. The 85 to 100 discovery patients were randomly split 7:3 into training and test sets. In addition, the study compared T-cell repertoires in thyroid tissue and in blood from six Graves' hyperthyroidism patients. Following sampling, methimazole starting at 30 mg daily was given to hyperthyroidism patients, and high-dose intravenous methylprednisolone was given to ophthalmopathy patients. The paper describes TCR Vbeta CDR3 sequencing of 135 peripheral blood samples, made up of 40 to 45 ophthalmopathy patients, over 70 hyperthyroidism patients and about 17 progressor patients. What the research found in general, with its limitations: A 13 V-J signature model separated ophthalmopathy from stable hyperthyroidism, with around 91% sensitivity and approximately 81% specificity in cross-validation and 80%/75% in testing. During validation, the model predicted progression to ophthalmopathy a median of about 6.3 months ahead of onset, with roughly 65% sensitivity and 72% to 80% specificity. No statistical method was used to fix the sample size in advance, and group allocation was not hidden from the investigators. Most expanded thyroid clonotypes (frequency above 0.001) were also detected in blood, a finding suggesting that blood repertoires may reflect thyroid immune responses.

V is clipped by 5 bases and J by 0 bases, and the sequence between their germline boundaries is 9 bases long. The CDR3 contains 14 residues, cysteine and phenylalanine counted. Just the 42-base CDR3 DNA is kept, in frame starting at base 1. Via the germline V gene, CDR1 is SGHTA and CDR2 FQGTGA. This clonotype was counted many times. No cognate antigen has been identified for it. No qualities accompany the bases; no much larger clone lies one base away. Ophthalmopathy patients had moderately to severely active disease, Clinical Activity Score of at least 3, NOSPECS grade of at least 4, and duration under 3 months. Patients with uncontrolled infections, other autoimmune diseases, pregnancy or lactation were excluded. Diagnoses were established on the basis of clinical symptoms, serum thyroxine and TRAb, thyroid ultrasound, and orbital computed tomography. Ficoll-Paque density gradient centrifugation was used to isolate PBMCs from around 10 ml of fresh peripheral blood. Total RNA was extracted with Trizol reagent, and quality was checked on an Agilent 2100 Bioanalyzer.

The TCR beta CDR3 regions were amplified from the RNA transcripts. A first-round RT-PCR of the TCR CDR3 used the HTBI primer set with the Qiagen OneStep RT-PCR kit. The libraries were constructed in a second round of multiplex PCR and then size-selected and purified. Libraries were sequenced paired-end with 100 bp reads on an Illumina HiSeq2000. The original methods were these. SOAPnuke was used to process the raw data, with reads discarded if the reads contained adapters or uncalled bases, had a mean Phred below 15, or lacked an exact constant-primer or identifier match. High-quality paired reads were merged with COPE v1.2.5, and unique nucleotide sequences were defined as clonotypes. Clonotypes were aligned to IMGT TRBV, TRBD and TRBJ reference segments using MiTCR v1.1. Analysis was restricted to V-J combinations with a frequency above 0.0001, which covered 98% to 99.2% of repertoires. The TCS score was defined as the ratio of F50 (clonal expansion) to E x V (chaos), calculated using BLOSUM62-based TCRdist between CDR3 peptides within each V-J. Welch's t-statistics and random forest reduced roughly 530 V-J features to some 14, which were used in a naive Bayes classifier (R e1071). The public reads were reanalyzed by TCRdb: fastp trimming at Q25, MiXCR alignment, in-frame beta chains only. Rows are unified per CDR3 protein, each entry keeping the most common DNA and genes. TCRdb, rather than the study authors, made the V and J calls. Across this sample there are 500,000 to 650,000 distinct CDR3 sequences, with roughly 14% seen only once. Of the sample, under 15% falls within the top ten clones.

Sequenced: blood. The sequence is built from TRBV7-3 and TRBJ2-3, and perhaps TRBD1 as D gene, on 5 matching bases. The TCR was taken from a woman aged 45-65 years with Graves' ophthalmopathy. The CDR3 reads CASSEQGSTDTQYF. The DNA sequence is given as TGTGCCAGCAGCGAGCAGGGCAGCACAGATACGCAGTATTTT.